This T cell receptor (beta chain) was profiled in a study of cytomegalovirus exposure and HLA in healthy donors. The PCR was carried out with 60 Vbeta primers and 13 Jbeta primers. The repertoire was sequenced with immunoSEQ multiplex PCR; TCRdb's copy has only in-frame clones and lacks some. Here the sample spans 180,000 or so clones, roughly 75% being singletons. Germline loops: CDR1 SEHNR, CDR2 FQNEAQ (reference sequence). V gave up 6 bases and J gave up 7 bases; unmatched junction bases: 13. There are 16 residues in the CDR3. The specimen was PBMCs. This TCR came from a woman aged 25-40 years in good health and CMV-seronegative. The chain uses TRBV7-9 and TRBJ1-1, with 11 bases aligning to TRBD1. In nucleotides, the CDR3 is TGTGCCAGCAGGGTAACTGGACAGGGGGCGATTGGTGAAGCTTTCTTT. Residues: CASRVTGQGAIGEAFF.